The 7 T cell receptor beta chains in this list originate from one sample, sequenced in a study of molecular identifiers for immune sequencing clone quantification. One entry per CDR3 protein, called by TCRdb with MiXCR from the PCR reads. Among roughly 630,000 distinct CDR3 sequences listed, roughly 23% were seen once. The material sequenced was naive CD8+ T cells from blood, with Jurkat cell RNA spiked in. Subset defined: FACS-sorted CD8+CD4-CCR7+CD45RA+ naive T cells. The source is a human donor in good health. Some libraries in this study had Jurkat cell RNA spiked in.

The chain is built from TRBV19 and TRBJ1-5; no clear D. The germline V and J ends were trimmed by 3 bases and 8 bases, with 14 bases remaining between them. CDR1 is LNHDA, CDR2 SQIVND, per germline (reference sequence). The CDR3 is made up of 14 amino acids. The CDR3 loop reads CASSILSAQEPQHF. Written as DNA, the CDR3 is TGTGCCAGTAGTATTCTAAGCGCCCAAGAGCCCCAGCATTTT.

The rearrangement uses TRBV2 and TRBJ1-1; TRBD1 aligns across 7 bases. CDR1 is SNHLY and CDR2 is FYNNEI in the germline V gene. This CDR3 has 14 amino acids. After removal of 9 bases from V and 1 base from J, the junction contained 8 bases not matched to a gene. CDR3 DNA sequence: TGTGCCAGGGACTCGGACAGGACGAACACTGAAGCTTTCTTT. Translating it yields CARDSDRTNTEAFF. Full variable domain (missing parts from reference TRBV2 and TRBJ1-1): EPEVTQTPSHQVTQMGQEVILRCVPISNHLYFYWYRQILGQKVEFLVSFYNNEISEKSEIFDDQFSVERPDGSNFTLKIRSTKLEDSAMYFCARDSDRTNTEAFFGQGTRLTVV.

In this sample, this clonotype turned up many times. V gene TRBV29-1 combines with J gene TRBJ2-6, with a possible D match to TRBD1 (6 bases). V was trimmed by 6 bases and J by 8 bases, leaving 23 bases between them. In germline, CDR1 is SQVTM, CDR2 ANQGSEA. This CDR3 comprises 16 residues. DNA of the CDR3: TGCAGCGTCCGAGACCCCCGGGCCCAGGGGTCCAACGTCCTGACTTTC. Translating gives CSVRDPRAQGSNVLTF.

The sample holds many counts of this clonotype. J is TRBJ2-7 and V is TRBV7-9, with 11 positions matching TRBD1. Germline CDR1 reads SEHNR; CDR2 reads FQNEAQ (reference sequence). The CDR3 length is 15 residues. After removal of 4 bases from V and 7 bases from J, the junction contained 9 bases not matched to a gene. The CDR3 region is CASSSGQGALREQYF. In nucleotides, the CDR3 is TGTGCCAGCAGCTCAGGACAGGGGGCATTACGGGAGCAGTACTTC.

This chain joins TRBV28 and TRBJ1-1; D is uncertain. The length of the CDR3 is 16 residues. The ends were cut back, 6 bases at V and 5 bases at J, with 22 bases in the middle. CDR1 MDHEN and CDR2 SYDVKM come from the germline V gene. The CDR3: CASRFGPVVLRTEAFF. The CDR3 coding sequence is TGTGCCAGCAGATTTGGCCCCGTCGTGTTGCGGACTGAAGCTTTCTTT.

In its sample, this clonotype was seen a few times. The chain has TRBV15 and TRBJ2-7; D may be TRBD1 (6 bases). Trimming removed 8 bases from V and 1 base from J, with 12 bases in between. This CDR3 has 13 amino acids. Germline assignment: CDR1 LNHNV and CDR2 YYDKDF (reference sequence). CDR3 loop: CATHTGTSYEQYF. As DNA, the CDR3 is TGTGCCACCCATACCGGGACATCCTACGAGCAGTACTTC.

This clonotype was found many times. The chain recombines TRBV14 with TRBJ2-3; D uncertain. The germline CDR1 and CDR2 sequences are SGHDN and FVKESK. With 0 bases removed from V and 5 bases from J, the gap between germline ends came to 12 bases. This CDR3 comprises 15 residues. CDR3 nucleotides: TGTGCCAGCAGCCAAGATTCAGTGAAGAGAGATACGCAGTATTTT. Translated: CASSQDSVKRDTQYF.